This T cell receptor beta chain came from a study of T cell repertoires in cytomegalovirus infection. This clonotype has at least ten counts. What it binds is not known. TCRdb itself ran the reads through MiXCR, one entry per CDR3 protein. The data contain 150,000 or so distinct CDR3 sequences, 6.5% of them singletons. General observations from the study: Ex vivo responses were dominated by HLA-C-restricted CMV-specific TCR beta clonotypes.

The junction had 3 bases not matched to a gene; V was cut back by 2 bases and J by 6 bases. The CDR3 is 15 amino acids. Germline CDR1 and CDR2: SGHTA and FQGNSA. Sequencing input: PBMCs. The TCR originated in a human donor in good health (CMV status not recorded). Some clones in this sample may be carry-over from other donors' samples. V gene TRBV7-2 combines with J gene TRBJ2-3; 12 bases line up with TRBD2. CDR3 protein: CASSLTSGRKDTQYF. The CDR3 DNA is TGTGCCAGCAGCTTAACTAGCGGGAGGAAGGATACGCAGTATTTT. The full variable domain, completed using reference TRBV7-2 and TRBJ2-3, is GAGVSQSPSNKVTEKGKDVELRCDPISGHTALYWYRQSLGQGLEFLIYFQGNSAPDKSGLPSDRFSAERTGGSVSTLTIQRTQQEDSAVYLCASSLTSGRKDTQYFGPGTRLTVL.